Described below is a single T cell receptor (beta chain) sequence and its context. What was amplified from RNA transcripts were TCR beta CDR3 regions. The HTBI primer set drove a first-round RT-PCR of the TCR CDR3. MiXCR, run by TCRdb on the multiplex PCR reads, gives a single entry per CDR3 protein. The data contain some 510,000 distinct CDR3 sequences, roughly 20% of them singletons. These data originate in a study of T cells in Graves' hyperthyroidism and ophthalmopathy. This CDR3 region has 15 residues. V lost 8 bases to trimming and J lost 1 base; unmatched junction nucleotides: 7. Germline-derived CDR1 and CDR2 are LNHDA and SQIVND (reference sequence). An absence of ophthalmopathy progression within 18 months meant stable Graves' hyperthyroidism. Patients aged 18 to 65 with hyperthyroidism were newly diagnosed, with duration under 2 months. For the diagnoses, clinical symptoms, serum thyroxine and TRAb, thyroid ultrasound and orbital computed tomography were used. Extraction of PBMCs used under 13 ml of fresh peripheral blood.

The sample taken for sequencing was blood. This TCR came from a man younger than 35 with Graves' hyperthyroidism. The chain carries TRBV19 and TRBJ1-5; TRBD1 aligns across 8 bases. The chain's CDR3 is CASDRGIGSNQPQHF. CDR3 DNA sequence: TGTGCCAGTGACAGGGGAATTGGAAGCAATCAGCCCCAGCATTTT.